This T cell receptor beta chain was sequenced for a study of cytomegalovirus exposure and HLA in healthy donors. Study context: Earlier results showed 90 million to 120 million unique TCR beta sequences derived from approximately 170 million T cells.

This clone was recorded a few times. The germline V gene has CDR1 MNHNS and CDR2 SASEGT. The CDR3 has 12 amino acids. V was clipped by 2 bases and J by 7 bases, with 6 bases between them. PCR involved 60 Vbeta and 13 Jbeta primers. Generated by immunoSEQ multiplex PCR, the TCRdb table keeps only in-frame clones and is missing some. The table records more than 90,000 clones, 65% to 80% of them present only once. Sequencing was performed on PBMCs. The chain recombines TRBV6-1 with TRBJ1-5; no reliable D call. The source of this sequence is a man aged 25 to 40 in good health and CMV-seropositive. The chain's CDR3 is CASSEWSQPQHF. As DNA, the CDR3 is TGTGCCAGCAGTGAATGGAGCCAGCCCCAGCATTTT.